The table lists the clone carrying this T cell receptor (beta chain) with a few counts. This record belongs to a study of T cell responses to AZD1222 COVID-19 vaccine. This table comes from immunoSEQ multiplex PCR, and its TCRdb copy is limited to in-frame clones, with some not included. The sample shows about 150,000 clones, 85% to 90% of them seen only once. Trimming took 3 bases from V and 5 from J, leaving 22 bases between them. This CDR3 has 17 residues. Germline V gene data show CDR1 as MDHEN and CDR2 as SYDVKM. V is TRBV28 and J is TRBJ2-5, with a weak D call TRBD2 (5 bases). The source is an adult in good health. Specimen: peripheral blood, collected on day 0 of MenACWY control vaccination. The DNA of the CDR3 is TGTGCCAGCAGTTTCCTCCCTATCGACCACCGGGGTGAGACCCAGTACTTC. This gives the protein CASSFLPIDHRGETQYF.